The 4 T cell receptor beta chains given below trace back to one sample, sequenced in a study of cytomegalovirus exposure and HLA in healthy donors. Primers for the PCR totalled 60 Vbeta and 13 Jbeta. Sequenced by immunoSEQ multiplex PCR; TCRdb stores in-frame clones only, minus some. The table lists roughly 190,000 clones, about 59% of them singletons. The sample comprised PBMCs. The receptors here all came from a man in his forties in good health and CMV-seronegative.

The CDR3 coding sequence is TGTGCCATCAGTCGGACAGGAGGGGCCAACGTCCTGACTTTC. Protein sequence: CAISRTGGANVLTF. The rearrangement links TRBV10-3 to TRBJ2-6; TRBD1 matches at 7 bases. Germline CDR1 reads ENHRY; CDR2 reads SYGVKD. After removal of 5 bases from V and 4 bases from J, the junction contained 2 bases not matched to a gene. The CDR3 loop spans 14 amino acids.

V and J are TRBV2 and TRBJ2-1; 7 bases are shared with TRBD2. The CDR3 length is 15 residues. Looked up from germline, CDR1 is SNHLY and CDR2 is FYNNEI. V shed 3 bases and J 2 bases; nucleotides not matched to a gene: 4. Written as DNA, the CDR3 is TGTGCCAGCAGTGAGGAGCGGGGCGCCTACAATGAGCAGTTCTTC. Protein sequence: CASSEERGAYNEQFF.

This chain links TRBV6-5 with TRBJ1-3, with D perhaps matching TRBD1 (6 bases). V was clipped by 8 bases and J by 1 base, with 12 bases between them. From germline, CDR1 is MNHEY and CDR2 SVGAGI. CDR3 length equals 14 residues. The CDR3 coding sequence is TGTGCCAGCGCGAGGGGGAATTCTGGAAACACCATATATTTT. Translated: CASARGNSGNTIYF.

The J gene is TRBJ1-2, the V gene TRBV4-1, with a tentative D call TRBD1 (5 bases). With 0 bases removed from V and 4 bases from J, the gap between germline ends came to 12 bases. The CDR3 loop spans 15 amino acids. Germline V gene lookup returns CDR1 MGHRA and CDR2 YSYEKL. The CDR3 bases are TGCGCCAGCAGCCAAGATCGGGGGGGAAGCTATGGCTACACCTTC. Translation gives CASSQDRGGSYGYTF.